The 28 T cell receptor beta chains reported below all come from one sample, sequenced in a study of CD8+CD57+ T cells in acquired aplastic anemia. The template for TCR beta VDJ and CDR3 sequence profiling was genomic DNA. TCRdb re-called the reads with MiXCR, one entry per CDR3 protein. The table includes some 170,000 distinct CDR3 sequences, around 40% detected once. The sequenced sample consisted of sorted CD4+, CD8+, or CD8+CD57+ T cells (not recorded which) from PBMCs. These TCRs come from a human donor in good health.

V usage is TRBV5-1 and J usage is TRBJ1-1, with 9 bases matching TRBD1. The CDR3 spans 16 residues. V trimming: 5 bases; J trimming: 4 bases; junction bases outside the gene matches: 12. The germline gives CDR1 SGHRS, CDR2 YFSETQ. The DNA for the CDR3 is TGCGCCAGCAGTCTGCGACAGGGGGACCCAGGCACTGAAGCTTTCTTT. Its translation: CASSLRQGDPGTEAFF.

Ten or more counts support this clonotype. The CDR3 here is CASSPGQGLGEQYF. CDR3 coding DNA: TGTGCCAGCAGCCCGGGACAGGGGTTAGGGGAGCAGTACTTC. V usage is TRBV6-1 and J usage is TRBJ2-7, with 10 positions matching TRBD1. In germline, CDR1 is MNHNS, CDR2 SASEGT. V dropped 6 bases and J dropped 7; count of bases not matched to a gene: 9. This CDR3 contains 14 residues.

Details on this clonotype: This CDR3 is missing its conserved last phenylalanine or tryptophan, likely due to a read error. The DNA is omitted, as the CDR3 cannot be located on it reliably, and the CDR3 follows TCRdb's listing. The gene calls are TRBV7-7 and TRBJ1-3; the D segment call TRBD1 is taken from the table without a DNA check. The CDR3 length equals 15 residues, ends included. Germline values: CDR1 SSHAT, CDR2 FNYEAQ (reference sequence). CDR3 amino acids: CASSQGQGPGNTVYL.

The V gene is TRBV7-3, the J gene TRBJ2-7, with 11 bases fitting TRBD2. J lost 7 bases, V lost 4 bases, and 15 bases had no gene match. This CDR3 has 17 residues. Germline V gene data show CDR1 as SGHTA and CDR2 as FQGTGA. The CDR3 nucleotides read TGTGCCAGCAGCTCCCGACGGAATAGCGGGGGGGCCGGGGAGCAGTACTTC. Its translation is CASSSRRNSGGAGEQYF.

This clonotype appeared many times. The J gene is TRBJ1-2, the V gene TRBV5-1; a weak D match, TRBD1 (5 bases). The CDR3 runs to 16 residues. V lost 0 bases, J lost 1 base, and 13 bases lay in between. CDR1 and CDR2 (germline): SGHRS, YFSETQ. This chain's CDR3 is CASSLAAGKHNYGYTF. The CDR3 nucleotides are TGCGCCAGCAGCTTGGCCGCAGGGAAACATAACTATGGCTACACCTTC.

This clonotype was counted once. The chain combines TRBV7-9 with TRBJ2-5; D might be TRBD2 (5 bases). V lost 0 bases, J lost 5 bases, and 13 bases lay in between. Germline lookup yields CDR1 SEHNR and CDR2 FQNEAQ (reference sequence). The CDR3 loop spans 15 amino acids. CDR3: CASSLARLAPETQYF. The CDR3 DNA follows: TGTGCCAGCAGCTTAGCGCGGCTAGCCCCCGAGACCCAGTACTTC.

This clonotype was seen repeatedly, ten times or more. The chain carries TRBV20-1 and TRBJ1-1, with a weak D call TRBD1 (5 bases). Looked up from germline, CDR1 is DFQATT and CDR2 is SNEGSKA (reference sequence). The CDR3 runs to 13 residues. Trimming left V 5 bases short and J 1 base short, with 11 bases between. CDR3 sequence (DNA): TGCAGTGCTTCCCGGGACGGGAACACTGAAGCTTTCTTT. Translated: CSASRDGNTEAFF.

Many counts were recorded for this clonotype. V gene TRBV7-7 combines with J gene TRBJ2-5; D perhaps matches TRBD2 (7 bases). CDR1 and CDR2 (germline): SSHAT, FNYEAQ (reference sequence). Between the trimmed V and J ends, which lost 5 bases and 2 bases, there was a span of 18 bases. This CDR3 region has 16 residues. CDR3 loop: CASSPRGGAAQETQYF. Written as DNA, the CDR3 is TGTGCCAGCAGCCCAAGGGGGGGGGCGGCACAAGAGACCCAGTACTTC.

This clonotype was counted only a few times. The V call is TRBV28, the J call TRBJ2-7; 8 bases are a match to TRBD1. The CDR3 totals 15 residues. V was clipped by 4 bases and J by 8 bases; unmatched bases: 13. The V gene's germline CDR1 is MDHEN and CDR2 SYDVKM. The CDR3, as DNA: TGTGCCAGCAGTTCCACCTTTTCAGGGGGCGGGAAGCAGTACTTC. The encoded protein is CASSSTFSGGGKQYF.

J is TRBJ2-1 and V is TRBV28; D may be TRBD1 or TRBD2 (6 bases each). The CDR3 runs 13 residues. The ends were cut back, 8 bases at V and 7 bases at J, with 15 bases in the middle. CDR1 and CDR2 (germline): MDHEN, SYDVKM. The CDR3 nucleotides are TGTGCCAGCTCCCTCATAGGGGGGAATGAGCAGTTCTTC. The encoded protein is CASSLIGGNEQFF.

This chain links TRBV28 with TRBJ1-4; TRBD1 agrees at 10 bases. The trim removed 5 bases at V and 2 bases at J, leaving 8 bases unmatched. The CDR3 extends over 17 amino acids. Germline V gives CDR1 MDHEN, CDR2 SYDVKM. The CDR3 DNA follows: TGTGCCAGCAGTACTGAGACAGGGGGCATGACTAATGAAAAACTGTTTTTT. This codes for CASSTETGGMTNEKLFF.

This clonotype was found many times. The chain recombines TRBV7-2 with TRBJ2-3; D gene uncertain. CDR1 and CDR2 (germline): SGHTA, FQGNSA. V shed 1 base and J shed 6 bases, with 11 bases lying between them. The CDR3 loop spans 14 amino acids. For the CDR3, the DNA is TGTGCCAGCAGCTTAGGGGGATGGCGGGATACGCAGTATTTT. Residues: CASSLGGWRDTQYF.

The rearrangement joins TRBV19 to TRBJ2-3; TRBD1 matches at 7 bases. Germline loops: CDR1 LNHDA, CDR2 SQIVND (reference sequence). This CDR3 is built from 15 residues. V gave up 5 bases and J gave up 0 bases; unmatched junction bases: 5. In DNA form, the CDR3 reads TGTGCCAGTAGTGTAAGGGGGCTTAGCACAGATACGCAGTATTTT. Its protein product is CASSVRGLSTDTQYF.

The chain has TRBV2 and TRBJ2-3; D gene uncertain. V was shortened by 3 bases and J by 2 bases, with 12 bases between the two germline ends. Germline V gene lookup returns CDR1 SNHLY and CDR2 FYNNEI. The CDR3 runs 15 residues. In DNA form, the CDR3 reads TGTGCCAGCAGTGACGTCGGAGAGGCCACAGATACGCAGTATTTT. Protein: CASSDVGEATDTQYF.

This clonotype has a count of ten or more. V usage is TRBV10-3 and J usage is TRBJ1-4, with D hard to call. V lost 4 bases and J lost 0, with 9 bases in between. This CDR3 region has 15 residues. CDR1 and CDR2 (germline): ENHRY, SYGVKD. CDR3: CAISGHGTTNEKLFF. CDR3 DNA: TGTGCCATCAGTGGGCACGGGACAACTAATGAAAAACTGTTTTTT.

This clonotype was recorded many times. The V gene is TRBV4-2, the J gene TRBJ2-3, with 9 bases lining up with TRBD2. CDR1 and CDR2 from the germline V gene are LGHNA and YNFKEQ. Germline trimming cut 4 bases from V and 3 bases from J; bases unmatched to any gene: 8. This CDR3 is 16 amino acids long. The CDR3 sequence: CASSRRLAEGTDTQYF. CDR3 nucleotides: TGTGCCAGCAGCCGTCGACTAGCGGAGGGGACAGATACGCAGTATTTT.

At least ten counts were recorded for this clonotype. The chain combines TRBV19 with TRBJ2-3; D is uncertain. Trimming left V 4 bases short and J 1 base short, with 6 bases between. Germline V gene lookup returns CDR1 LNHDA and CDR2 SQIVND (reference sequence). The CDR3 loop spans 13 amino acids. Here the CDR3 reads CASSKGRTDTQYF. Written as DNA, the CDR3 is TGTGCCAGTAGTAAAGGGCGCACAGATACGCAGTATTTT.

The rearrangement uses TRBV7-2 and TRBJ2-3; D is ambiguous. Deletions cut 11 bases from V and 0 bases from J, with 12 bases between. CDR3 size: 13 residues. Germline V gene data show CDR1 as SGHTA and CDR2 as FQGNSA. The CDR3 region is CASSRYSTDTQYF. The CDR3 DNA reads as TGTGCCTCCAGTAGGTATAGCACAGATACGCAGTATTTT. Filled out from reference TRBV7-2 and TRBJ2-3, the complete variable domain reads GAGVSQSPSNKVTEKGKDVELRCDPISGHTALYWYRQSLGQGLEFLIYFQGNSAPDKSGLPSDRFSAERTGGSVSTLTIQRTQQEDSAVYLCASSRYSTDTQYFGPGTRLTVL.

The sample holds many counts of this clonotype. The rearrangement links TRBV20-1 to TRBJ2-7, with TRBD2 matching over 9 bases. Germline lookup yields CDR1 DFQATT and CDR2 SNEGSKA (reference sequence). CDR3 length: 14 amino acids. Germline trimming cut 4 bases from V and 0 bases from J; bases unmatched to any gene: 4. The CDR3 loop is CSATRSGSSYEQYF. In DNA, the CDR3 is TGCAGTGCTACCCGTAGCGGGAGCTCCTACGAGCAGTACTTC.

This clonotype was recorded a few times. The chain couples TRBV20-1 to TRBJ2-2; 12 positions match TRBD1. J lost 7 bases, V lost 1 base, and 7 bases had no gene match. This CDR3 contains 16 residues. In germline, CDR1 is DFQATT, CDR2 SNEGSKA (reference sequence). The CDR3 loop is CSARAPGQGAHGELFF. CDR3 DNA: TGCAGTGCTAGAGCACCGGGACAGGGGGCGCACGGGGAGCTGTTTTTT.

In its sample, this clonotype was seen a few times. The V and J genes are TRBV30 and TRBJ1-1; no definite D call. The CDR3 length is 14 residues. V was trimmed by 2 bases and J by 4 bases, leaving 14 bases between them. The germline V gene encodes CDR1 GTSNPN and CDR2 SVGIG (reference sequence). The CDR3 loop is CAWSRFLGPTEAFF. CDR3 DNA sequence: TGTGCCTGGAGTCGCTTCCTCGGGCCCACTGAAGCTTTCTTT.

In nucleotides, the CDR3 is TGTGCCATCAGTGAGTCAATAGGGACGCCCTACCCGGAGGATACGCAGTATTTT. This codes for CAISESIGTPYPEDTQYF. This rearrangement joins TRBV10-3 to TRBJ2-3; possibly TRBD1 or TRBD2 for D (5 bases each). CDR3 size: 18 residues. The ends were cut back, 0 bases at V and 6 bases at J, with 22 bases in the middle. Germline loops: CDR1 ENHRY, CDR2 SYGVKD.

The chain recombines TRBV6-5 with TRBJ1-6; 7 nucleotides line up with TRBD1. J gave up 10 bases and V 2 bases, and 8 bases lay outside the gene matches. CDR1 is MNHEY and CDR2 is SVGAGI in the germline V gene. This CDR3 contains 15 residues. This CDR3 reads CASSYRQGRGSPLHF. In nucleotides, the CDR3 is TGTGCCAGCAGTTACAGACAGGGTCGAGGGTCACCCCTCCACTTT.

This clonotype was seen at least ten times. The chain has TRBV7-3 and TRBJ2-2, with D perhaps matching TRBD2 (5 bases). Germline-derived CDR1 and CDR2 are SGHTA and FQGTGA. Deletions cut 5 bases from V and 0 bases from J, with 13 bases between. The length of the CDR3 is 16 residues. The DNA of the CDR3 is TGTGCCAGCAGCCCGAGCGGAGCCGCGAACACCGGGGAGCTGTTTTTT. Its translation is CASSPSGAANTGELFF. Full variable domain (remainder filled in from reference TRBV7-3 and TRBJ2-2): GAGVSQTPSNKVTEKGKYVELRCDPISGHTALYWYRQSLGQGPEFLIYFQGTGAADDSGLPNDRFFAVRPEGSVSTLKIQRTERGDSAVYLCASSPSGAANTGELFFGEGSRLTVL.

The rearrangement links TRBV20-1 to TRBJ1-1; possible D gene TRBD1, 6 bases. The CDR3 sequence is 19 residues long. Trimming removed 1 base at V and 0 bases at J, with 24 bases between. Germline V gene data show CDR1 as DFQATT and CDR2 as SNEGSKA (reference sequence). In nucleotides, the CDR3 is TGCAGTGCTAGAGGTTGGTCAGGGGATGTGGGTAAAGTGAACACTGAAGCTTTCTTT. This gives the protein CSARGWSGDVGKVNTEAFF.

The chain carries TRBV2 and TRBJ1-1; D unclear. The CDR3 is 14 residues long. Germline CDR1 and CDR2: SNHLY and FYNNEI. Trimming shortened V by 7 bases and J by 1 base, and 13 bases separated the two germline ends. CDR3 bases: TGTGCCAGCATTCCCACCGTGGGGAACACTGAAGCTTTCTTT. It yields the protein CASIPTVGNTEAFF.

This clonotype was observed many times. This sequence joins TRBV19 and TRBJ1-5, with 8 bases aligning to TRBD1. CDR1 is LNHDA, CDR2 SQIVND, per germline (reference sequence). This CDR3 spans 13 amino acids. The trim removed 3 bases at V and 15 bases at J, leaving 10 bases unmatched. This CDR3 reads CASSIPPGQVAHF. CDR3 nucleotides: TGTGCCAGTAGTATTCCCCCGGGACAGGTGGCGCATTTT.

This clonotype was seen just once. The J gene is TRBJ2-5, the V gene TRBV20-1; D possibly corresponds to TRBD2 (6 bases). Germline V CDR1 and CDR2: DFQATT, SNEGSKA (reference sequence). This CDR3 contains 14 residues. Trimming took off 1 base at V and 5 bases at J, with 14 bases between the two ends. The DNA for the CDR3 is TGCAGTGCTAGAGTCGCGGGAAGGATGGAGACCCAGTACTTC. Protein sequence: CSARVAGRMETQYF.